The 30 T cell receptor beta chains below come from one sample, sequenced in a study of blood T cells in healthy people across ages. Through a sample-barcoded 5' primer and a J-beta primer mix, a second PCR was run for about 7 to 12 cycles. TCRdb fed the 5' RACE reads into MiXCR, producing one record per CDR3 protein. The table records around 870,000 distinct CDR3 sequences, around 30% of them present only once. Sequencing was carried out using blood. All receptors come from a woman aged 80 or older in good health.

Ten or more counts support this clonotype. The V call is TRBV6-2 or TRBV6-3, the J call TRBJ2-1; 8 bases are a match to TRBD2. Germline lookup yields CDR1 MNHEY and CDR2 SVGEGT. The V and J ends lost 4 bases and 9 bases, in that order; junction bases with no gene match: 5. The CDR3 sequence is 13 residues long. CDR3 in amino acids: CASSSTSAGEQFF. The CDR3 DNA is TGTGCCAGCAGTTCGACTAGCGCGGGTGAGCAGTTCTTC.

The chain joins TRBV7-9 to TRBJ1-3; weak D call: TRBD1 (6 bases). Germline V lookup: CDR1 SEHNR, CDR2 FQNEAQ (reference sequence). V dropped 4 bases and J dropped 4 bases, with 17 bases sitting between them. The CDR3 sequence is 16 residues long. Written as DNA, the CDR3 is TGTGCCAGCAGCTCTACGGGGGGCCATGGAGGAAACACCATATATTTT. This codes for CASSSTGGHGGNTIYF.

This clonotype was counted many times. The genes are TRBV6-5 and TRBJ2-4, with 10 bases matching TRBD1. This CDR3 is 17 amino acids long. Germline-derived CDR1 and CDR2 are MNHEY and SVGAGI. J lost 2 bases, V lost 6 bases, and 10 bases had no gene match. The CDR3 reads CASSSSAGQGTKNIQYF. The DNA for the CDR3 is TGTGCCAGCAGCTCCTCCGCGGGACAGGGGACCAAAAACATTCAGTACTTC.

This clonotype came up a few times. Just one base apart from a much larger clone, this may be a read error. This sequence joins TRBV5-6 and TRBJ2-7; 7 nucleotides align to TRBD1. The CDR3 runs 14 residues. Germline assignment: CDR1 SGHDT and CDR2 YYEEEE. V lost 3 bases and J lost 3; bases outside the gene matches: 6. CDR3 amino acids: CASSWGQLFYEQYF. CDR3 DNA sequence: TGTGCCAGCAGCTGGGGACAGCTTTTCTACGAGCAGTACTTC.

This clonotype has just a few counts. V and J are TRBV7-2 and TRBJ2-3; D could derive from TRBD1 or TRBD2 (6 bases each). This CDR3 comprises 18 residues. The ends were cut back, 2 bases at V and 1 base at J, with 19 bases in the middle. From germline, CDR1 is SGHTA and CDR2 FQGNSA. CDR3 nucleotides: TGTGCCAGCAGCTTAACGCCCGGACGGGGGCTGGGCACAGATACGCAGTATTTT. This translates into CASSLTPGRGLGTDTQYF.

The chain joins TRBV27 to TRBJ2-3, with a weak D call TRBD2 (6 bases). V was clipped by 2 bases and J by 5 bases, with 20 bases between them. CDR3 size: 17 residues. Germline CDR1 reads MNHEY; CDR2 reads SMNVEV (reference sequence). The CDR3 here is CASSLLLPGRPEDTQYF. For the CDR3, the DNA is TGTGCCAGCAGTTTACTTTTACCGGGGAGGCCAGAAGATACGCAGTATTTT.

CDR3 sequence (DNA): TGTGCCAGCAGCGTACAAGGGCTTTGGGGGTTTTATGGCTACACCTTC. It translates to CASSVQGLWGFYGYTF. The chain links TRBV9 to TRBJ1-2; possible D gene TRBD1, 5 bases. This CDR3 has 16 residues. Per germline, CDR1 SGDLS and CDR2 YYNGEE. Trimming removed 1 base at V and 5 bases at J, with 18 bases between.

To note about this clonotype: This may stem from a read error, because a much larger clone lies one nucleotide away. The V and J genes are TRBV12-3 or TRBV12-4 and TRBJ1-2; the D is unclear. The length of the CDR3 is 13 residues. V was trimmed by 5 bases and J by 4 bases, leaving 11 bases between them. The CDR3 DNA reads TGTGCCAGCAGTACCCGCGGGAGCTATGGCTACACCTTC. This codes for CASSTRGSYGYTF.

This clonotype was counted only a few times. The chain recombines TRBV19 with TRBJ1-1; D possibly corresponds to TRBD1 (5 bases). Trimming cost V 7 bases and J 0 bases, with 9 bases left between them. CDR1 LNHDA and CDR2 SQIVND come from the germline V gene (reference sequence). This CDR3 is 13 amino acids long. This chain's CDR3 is CASTTDMNTEAFF. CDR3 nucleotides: TGTGCCAGTACCACGGACATGAACACTGAAGCTTTCTTT.

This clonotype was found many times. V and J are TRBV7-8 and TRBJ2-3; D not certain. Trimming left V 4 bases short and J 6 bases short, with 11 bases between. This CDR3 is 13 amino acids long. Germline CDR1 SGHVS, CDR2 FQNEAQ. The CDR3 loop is CASSSGPGDTQYF. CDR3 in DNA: TGTGCCAGCAGCTCTGGGCCTGGGGATACGCAGTATTTT.

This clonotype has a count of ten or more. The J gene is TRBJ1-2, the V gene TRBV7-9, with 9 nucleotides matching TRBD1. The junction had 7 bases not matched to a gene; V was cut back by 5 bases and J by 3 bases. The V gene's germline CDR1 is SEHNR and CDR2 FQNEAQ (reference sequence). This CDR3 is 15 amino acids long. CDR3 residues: CASSPDRGWDYGYTF. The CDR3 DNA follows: TGTGCCAGCAGCCCCGACAGGGGGTGGGACTATGGCTACACCTTC.

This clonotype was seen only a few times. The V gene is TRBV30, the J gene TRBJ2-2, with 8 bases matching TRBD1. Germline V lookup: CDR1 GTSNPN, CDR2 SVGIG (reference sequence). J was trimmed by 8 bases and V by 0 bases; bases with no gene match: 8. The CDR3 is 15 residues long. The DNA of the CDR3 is TGTGCCTGGAGTGTATCGCAGGGGGCAACGGGGGAGCTGTTTTTT. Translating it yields CAWSVSQGATGELFF.

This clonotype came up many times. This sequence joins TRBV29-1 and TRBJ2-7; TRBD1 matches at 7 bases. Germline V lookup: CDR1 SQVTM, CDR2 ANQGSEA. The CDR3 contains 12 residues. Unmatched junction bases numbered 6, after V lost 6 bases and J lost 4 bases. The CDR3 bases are TGCAGCGTCGTTACAGGGGTTTACGAGCAGTACTTC. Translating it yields CSVVTGVYEQYF.

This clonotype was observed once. CDR3 DNA sequence: TGTGCCAGCAGCCAGATGGGGGAGACAGATACGCAGTATTTT. It codes for CASSQMGETDTQYF. The chain joins TRBV7-2 to TRBJ2-3; D may correspond to TRBD1 or TRBD2 (5 bases each). The V and J ends lost 5 bases and 3 bases respectively, with 12 bases between them. The CDR3 totals 14 residues. The V gene's germline CDR1 is SGHTA and CDR2 FQGNSA.

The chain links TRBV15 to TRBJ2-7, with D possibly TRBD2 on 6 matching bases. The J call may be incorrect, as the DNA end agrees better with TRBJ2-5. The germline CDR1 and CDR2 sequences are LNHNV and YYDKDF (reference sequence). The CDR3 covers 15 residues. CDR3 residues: CATSRVAETGETQYF. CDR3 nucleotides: TGTGCCACCAGCAGAGTAGCGGAAACTGGGGAGACCCAGTACTTC.

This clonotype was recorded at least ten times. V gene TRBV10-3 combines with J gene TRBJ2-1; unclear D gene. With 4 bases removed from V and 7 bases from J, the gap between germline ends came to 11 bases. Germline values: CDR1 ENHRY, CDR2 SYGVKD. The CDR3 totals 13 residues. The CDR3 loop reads CAISGRAENEQFF. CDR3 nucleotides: TGTGCCATCAGTGGACGTGCCGAAAATGAGCAGTTCTTC.

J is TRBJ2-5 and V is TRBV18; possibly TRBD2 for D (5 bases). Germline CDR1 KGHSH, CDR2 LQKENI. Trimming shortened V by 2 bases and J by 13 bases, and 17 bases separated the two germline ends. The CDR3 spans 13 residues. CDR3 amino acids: CASSPTETTHPYF. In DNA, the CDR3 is TGTGCCAGCTCACCAACAGAGACTACCCATCCGTACTTC.

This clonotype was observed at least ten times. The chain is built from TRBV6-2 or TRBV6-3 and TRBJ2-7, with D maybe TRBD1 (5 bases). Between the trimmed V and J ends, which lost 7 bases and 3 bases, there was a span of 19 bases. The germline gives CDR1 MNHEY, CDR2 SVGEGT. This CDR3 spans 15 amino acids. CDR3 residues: CASTNHQGPNYEQYF. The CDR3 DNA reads TGTGCCAGCACTAATCACCAGGGCCCGAACTACGAGCAGTACTTC.

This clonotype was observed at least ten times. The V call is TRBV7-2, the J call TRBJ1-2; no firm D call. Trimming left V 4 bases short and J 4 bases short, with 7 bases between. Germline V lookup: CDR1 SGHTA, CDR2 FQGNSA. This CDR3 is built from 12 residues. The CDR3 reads CASSSFRYGYTF. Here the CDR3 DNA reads TGTGCCAGCAGCTCCTTCCGCTATGGCTACACCTTC.

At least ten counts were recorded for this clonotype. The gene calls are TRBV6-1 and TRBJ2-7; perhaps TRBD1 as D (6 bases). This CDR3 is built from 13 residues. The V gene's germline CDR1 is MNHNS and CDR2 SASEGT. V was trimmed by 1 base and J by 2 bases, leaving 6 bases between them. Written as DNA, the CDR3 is TGTGCCAGCAGTGAAGGGACAGCCTACGAGCAGTACTTC. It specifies CASSEGTAYEQYF.

The CDR3 spells CASSLVGLETQYF. CDR3 in DNA: TGTGCCAGCAGTCTTGTAGGGTTGGAGACCCAGTACTTC. V is TRBV6-2 or TRBV6-3 and J is TRBJ2-5; D call uncertain. V gave up 5 bases and J gave up 5 bases, with 12 bases separating them. Germline V gene lookup returns CDR1 MNHEY and CDR2 SVGEGT. The CDR3 sequence is 13 residues long.

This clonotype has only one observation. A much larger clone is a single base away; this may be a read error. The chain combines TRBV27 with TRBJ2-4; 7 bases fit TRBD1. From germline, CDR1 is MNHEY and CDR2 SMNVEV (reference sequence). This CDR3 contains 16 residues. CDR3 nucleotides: TGTGCCGGCAGTCCAAGACAGGGTTTAGCCAAAAACATTCAGTACTTC. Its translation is CAGSPRQGLAKNIQYF.

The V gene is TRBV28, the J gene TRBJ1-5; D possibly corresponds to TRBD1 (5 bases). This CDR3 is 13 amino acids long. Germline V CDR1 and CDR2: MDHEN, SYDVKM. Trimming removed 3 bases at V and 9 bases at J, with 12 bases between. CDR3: CASSLDYRGPQHF. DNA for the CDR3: TGTGCCAGCAGTTTGGATTATAGGGGGCCCCAGCATTTT.

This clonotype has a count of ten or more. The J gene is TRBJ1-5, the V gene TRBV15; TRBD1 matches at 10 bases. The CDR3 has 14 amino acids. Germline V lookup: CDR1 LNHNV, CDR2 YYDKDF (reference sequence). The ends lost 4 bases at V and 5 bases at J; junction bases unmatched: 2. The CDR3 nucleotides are TGTGCCACCAGCAAAGGGACAGGGGATCAGCCCCAGCATTTT. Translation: CATSKGTGDQPQHF.

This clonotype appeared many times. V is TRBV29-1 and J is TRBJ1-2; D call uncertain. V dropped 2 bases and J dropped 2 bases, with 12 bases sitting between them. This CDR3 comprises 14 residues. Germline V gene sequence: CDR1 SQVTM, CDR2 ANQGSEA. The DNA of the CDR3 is TGCAGCGTTGAACCCTTTTCGCGAAACTATGGCTACACCTTC. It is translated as CSVEPFSRNYGYTF. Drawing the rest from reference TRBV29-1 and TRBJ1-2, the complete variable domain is SAVISQKPSRDICQRGTSLTIQCQVDSQVTMMFWYRQQPGQSLTLIATANQGSEATYESGFVIDKFPISRPNLTFSTLTVSNMSPEDSSIYLCSVEPFSRNYGYTFGSGTRLTVV.

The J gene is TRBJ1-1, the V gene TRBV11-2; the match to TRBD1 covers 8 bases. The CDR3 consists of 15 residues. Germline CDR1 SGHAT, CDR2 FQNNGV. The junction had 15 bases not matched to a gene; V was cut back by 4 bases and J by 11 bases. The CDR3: CASSSTLRTGREAFF. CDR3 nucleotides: TGTGCCAGCAGCTCGACCTTGCGGACAGGGCGGGAGGCTTTCTTT.

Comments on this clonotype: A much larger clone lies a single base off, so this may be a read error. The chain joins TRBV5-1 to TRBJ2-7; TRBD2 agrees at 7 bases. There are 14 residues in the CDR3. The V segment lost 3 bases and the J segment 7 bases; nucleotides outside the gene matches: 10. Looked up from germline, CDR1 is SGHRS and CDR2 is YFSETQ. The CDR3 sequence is CASSWEAGLREQYF. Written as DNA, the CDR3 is TGCGCCAGCAGCTGGGAAGCGGGGCTGAGGGAGCAGTACTTC.

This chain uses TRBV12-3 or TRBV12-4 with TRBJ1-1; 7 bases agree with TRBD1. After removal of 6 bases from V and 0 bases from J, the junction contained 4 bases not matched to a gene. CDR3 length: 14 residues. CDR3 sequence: CASRPTGVNTEAFF. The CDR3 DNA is TGTGCCAGCAGACCAACAGGGGTGAACACTGAAGCTTTCTTT.

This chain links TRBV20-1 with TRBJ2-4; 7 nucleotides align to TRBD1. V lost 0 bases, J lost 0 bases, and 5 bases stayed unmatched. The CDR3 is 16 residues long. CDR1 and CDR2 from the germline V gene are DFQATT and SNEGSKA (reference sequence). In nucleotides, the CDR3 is TGCAGTGCTAGAGACCGGGACAGAATAGCCAAAAACATTCAGTACTTC. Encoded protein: CSARDRDRIAKNIQYF.

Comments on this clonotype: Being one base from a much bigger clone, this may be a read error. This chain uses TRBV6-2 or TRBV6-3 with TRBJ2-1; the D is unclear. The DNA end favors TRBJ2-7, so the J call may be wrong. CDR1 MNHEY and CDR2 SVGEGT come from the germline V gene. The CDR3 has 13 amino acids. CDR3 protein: CASTGLSYNEQYF. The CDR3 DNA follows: TGTGCCAGCACTGGGTTATCCTACAATGAGCAGTACTTC.